This entry lists 27 T cell receptor beta chains sequenced from one sample in a study of blood T cell repertoires in COVID-19. The method was immunoSEQ multiplex PCR; TCRdb's version includes in-frame clones alone and lacks a portion of them. The sample records about 130,000 clones, about 80% being singletons. The sequenced sample consisted of peripheral blood. These receptors came from a woman older than 75 with acute or convalescent COVID-19.

Of note for this clone: One end of the junction does not line up with germline, which may come from a read error. The J gene is TRBJ2-1, the V gene TRBV7-7; tentatively, D is TRBD2 (5 bases). CDR3 length: 13 amino acids. Germline CDR1 reads SSHAT; CDR2 reads FNYEAQ (reference sequence). The CDR3 loop is CASSLQDSNEQFF. The CDR3 DNA sequence: TGTGCTAGCAGCTTGCAGGACTCCAATGAGCAGTTCTTC.

V gene TRBV6-2 or TRBV6-3 combines with J gene TRBJ2-1; TRBD2 aligns across 10 bases. Unmatched junction bases numbered 11, after V lost 5 bases and J lost 7 bases. Germline V gene sequence: CDR1 MNHEY, CDR2 SVGEGT. The CDR3 has 16 amino acids. CDR3 sequence: CASSRGLAFPPNEQFF. The CDR3 DNA reads as TGTGCCAGCAGTCGGGGACTAGCGTTCCCTCCTAATGAGCAGTTCTTC.

V gene TRBV5-1 combines with J gene TRBJ2-2; 8 bases align to TRBD2. Germline V gene lookup returns CDR1 SGHRS and CDR2 YFSETQ. This CDR3 is 16 amino acids long. V dropped 4 bases and J dropped 0; count of bases not matched to a gene: 5. CDR3 amino acids: CASSPGGTSNTGELFF. The CDR3 DNA follows: TGCGCCAGCAGCCCGGGGGGGACTTCGAACACCGGGGAGCTGTTTTTT.

The chain recombines TRBV6-1 with TRBJ2-1; D gene unclear. Germline values: CDR1 MNHNS, CDR2 SASEGT. The CDR3 has 12 amino acids. V lost 3 bases and J 11 bases, leaving 11 bases between the germline ends. CDR3 sequence reads: CASSDRSAKQFF. CDR3 in DNA: TGTGCCAGCAGTGATCGGAGCGCCAAGCAGTTCTTC.

This chain connects TRBV13 to TRBJ2-7, with TRBD1 matching 7 bases. J lost 3 bases, V lost 5 bases, and 16 bases had no gene match. This CDR3 contains 17 residues. Germline CDR1 is PRHDT and CDR2 is FYEKMQ (reference sequence). CDR3 sequence reads: CASSEGGVFYPNYEQYF. CDR3 in DNA: TGTGCCAGCAGCGAAGGGGGCGTATTTTACCCCAACTACGAGCAGTACTTC.

The V gene is TRBV5-6, the J gene TRBJ1-5, with unresolved D. Trimming shortened V by 4 bases and J by 0 bases, and 5 bases separated the two germline ends. This CDR3 spans 13 amino acids. Germline assignment: CDR1 SGHDT and CDR2 YYEEEE. The CDR3 spells CASSRYSNQPQHF. The CDR3, as DNA: TGTGCCAGCAGCCGGTATAGCAATCAGCCCCAGCATTTT.

This rearrangement joins TRBV2 to TRBJ1-1, with D tentatively TRBD1 (5 bases). The CDR3 extends over 13 amino acids. Germline V lookup: CDR1 SNHLY, CDR2 FYNNEI. Trimming took 4 bases from V and 4 from J, leaving 10 bases between them. The CDR3 DNA sequence: TGTGCCAGCAGTGGGACAAAACCCACTGAAGCTTTCTTT. Translation: CASSGTKPTEAFF.

This clone turned up a few times. CDR3 in DNA: TGTGCCAGCAGCCACCGACAGGGGGGAACCTATGGCTACACCTTC. Protein: CASSHRQGGTYGYTF. The chain employs TRBV3-1 (or the pseudogene TRBV3-2) and TRBJ1-2, with 9 bases that match TRBD1. The trim removed 3 bases at V and 4 bases at J, leaving 6 bases unmatched. From germline, CDR1 is LGHDT and CDR2 YNNKEL (reference sequence). The CDR3 spans 15 residues.

This chain links TRBV6-2 or TRBV6-3 with TRBJ2-5, with TRBD2 matching over 8 bases. The germline V gene has CDR1 MNHEY and CDR2 SVGEGT. The CDR3 length is 13 residues. With 4 bases clipped from V and 5 bases from J, the junction kept 3 bases outside the gene matches. The chain's CDR3 is CASSLAGSETQYF. In nucleotides, the CDR3 is TGTGCCAGCAGTTTAGCGGGGTCTGAGACCCAGTACTTC.

This chain connects TRBV3-1 (or the pseudogene TRBV3-2) to TRBJ1-1, with D hard to call. The germline V and J ends were trimmed by 1 base and 1 base, with 10 bases remaining between them. CDR3 size: 15 residues. In germline, CDR1 is LGHDT, CDR2 YNNKEL (reference sequence). This chain's CDR3 is CASSQGQAGNTEAFF. The CDR3 DNA follows: TGTGCCAGCAGCCAAGGTCAGGCGGGGAACACTGAAGCTTTCTTT.

The rearrangement joins TRBV7-2 to TRBJ1-2, with D perhaps matching TRBD1 (5 bases). CDR3 length: 14 amino acids. Germline-derived CDR1 and CDR2 are SGHTA and FQGNSA. The V gene lost 6 bases and the J gene lost 8 bases, with 19 bases spanning the gap. The CDR3 sequence: CASSPDGGIGGYTF. As DNA, the CDR3 is TGTGCCAGCAGTCCCGACGGGGGAATAGGAGGCTACACCTTC. Based on the CDR3 plus reference TRBV7-2 and TRBJ1-2, the full variable domain is GAGVSQSPSNKVTEKGKDVELRCDPISGHTALYWYRQSLGQGLEFLIYFQGNSAPDKSGLPSDRFSAERTGGSVSTLTIQRTQQEDSAVYLCASSPDGGIGGYTFGSGTRLTVV.

This clone showed up just a few times. CDR3 amino acids: CASSSGQGGFTEAFF. In nucleotides, the CDR3 is TGCGCCAGCAGCTCAGGACAGGGAGGTTTCACTGAAGCTTTCTTT. This chain connects TRBV5-1 to TRBJ1-1, with 8 positions matching TRBD1. V trimming: 3 bases; J trimming: 4 bases; junction bases outside the gene matches: 8. The CDR3 runs to 15 residues. Germline V gene sequence: CDR1 SGHRS, CDR2 YFSETQ.

The chain carries TRBV18 and TRBJ1-3; no clear D gene. Looked up from germline, CDR1 is KGHSH and CDR2 is LQKENI. V lost 1 base to trimming and J lost 4 bases, with 11 bases between them. The CDR3 is 15 residues long. The CDR3 spells CASSPQADGGNTIYF. In DNA form, the CDR3 reads TGTGCCAGCTCACCACAAGCGGACGGCGGAAACACCATATATTTT.

CDR3 in DNA: TGTGCCAGTAGTATGAATGGGCAAAGTGGCTACACCTTC. It specifies CASSMNGQSGYTF. The chain combines TRBV19 with TRBJ1-2; D gene unclear. With 3 bases removed from V and 7 bases from J, the gap between germline ends came to 12 bases. The CDR3 covers 13 residues. In germline, CDR1 is LNHDA, CDR2 SQIVND (reference sequence).

This chain connects TRBV6-5 to TRBJ1-5; 7 bases are a match to TRBD1. This CDR3 is built from 14 residues. V shed 10 bases, J shed 7 bases, and the junction held 13 bases outside the gene matches. Germline assignment: CDR1 MNHEY and CDR2 SVGAGI. This CDR3 reads CATTVQGMVQPQHF. CDR3 nucleotide sequence: TGTGCCACCACCGTACAGGGGATGGTGCAGCCCCAGCATTTT.

This clone was detected ten times or more. This chain joins TRBV5-1 and TRBJ1-2, with 8 bases matching TRBD1. V dropped 1 base and J dropped 8; count of bases not matched to a gene: 10. In germline, CDR1 is SGHRS, CDR2 YFSETQ. The length of the CDR3 is 15 residues. The CDR3 region is CASSLPGQAREGYTF. The CDR3 nucleotides are TGCGCCAGCAGCTTGCCGGGACAGGCCAGGGAGGGCTACACCTTC.

The chain links TRBV29-1 to TRBJ1-1; no firm D call. Germline CDR1 is SQVTM and CDR2 is ANQGSEA. The V and J ends lost 3 bases and 0 bases respectively, with 14 bases between them. This CDR3 has 15 amino acids. This chain's CDR3 is CSVDPAEQLNTEAFF. CDR3 DNA sequence: TGCAGCGTTGACCCAGCCGAACAGCTGAACACTGAAGCTTTCTTT.

The rearrangement joins TRBV14 to TRBJ1-2; possible D gene TRBD1, 6 bases. Trimming removed 2 bases from V and 14 bases from J, with 21 bases in between. The CDR3 length is 14 residues. CDR1 is SGHDN, CDR2 FVKESK, per germline. The CDR3 nucleotides read TGTGCCAGCAGCCAACTCATAGGGCTGGACAGACTTACCTTC. It translates to CASSQLIGLDRLTF.

The chain carries TRBV3-1 (or the pseudogene TRBV3-2) and TRBJ1-6, with 7 nucleotides matching TRBD1. Germline V lookup: CDR1 LGHDT, CDR2 YNNKEL (reference sequence). With V trimmed by 0 bases and J by 11 bases, 7 bases remained unmatched. This CDR3 has 15 residues. The CDR3 DNA reads as TGTGCCAGCAGCCAAGAGAAAGGGGGCGGGGCACCCCTCCACTTT. Residues: CASSQEKGGGAPLHF.

The gene calls are TRBV18 and TRBJ2-1; D is unresolved. With 1 base removed from V and 4 bases from J, the gap between germline ends came to 8 bases. CDR1 and CDR2 from the germline V gene are KGHSH and LQKENI. The CDR3 runs 14 residues. CDR3 sequence reads: CASSPQNSYNEQFF. CDR3 nucleotides: TGTGCCAGCTCACCACAGAACTCATACAATGAGCAGTTCTTC.

This CDR3 reads CASSPSATNEKLFF. The CDR3 bases are TGTGCCAGCTCACCATCTGCAACTAATGAAAAACTGTTTTTT. The chain uses TRBV18 and TRBJ1-4; the D is unclear. Germline V gene lookup returns CDR1 KGHSH and CDR2 LQKENI. V dropped 2 bases and J dropped 0 bases, with 4 bases sitting between them. The CDR3 extends over 14 amino acids.

J is TRBJ1-5 and V is TRBV3-1 (or the pseudogene TRBV3-2); TRBD1 might be the D (5 bases). Germline loops: CDR1 LGHDT, CDR2 YNNKEL (reference sequence). Trimming left V 6 bases short and J 5 bases short, with 14 bases between. CDR3 length: 14 residues. This CDR3 reads CASSRQGTYQPQHF. The CDR3 nucleotides are TGTGCCAGCAGTCGGCAGGGAACCTATCAGCCCCAGCATTTT.

The sample holds one count of this clone. In DNA form, the CDR3 reads TGTGCCAGCTCACCACCGGGACAAAATGAAAAACTGTTTTTT. Translation gives CASSPPGQNEKLFF. The chain is built from TRBV18 and TRBJ1-4, with D possibly being TRBD1 (6 bases). The V end lost 0 bases, the J end lost 5 bases, and 7 bases lay between the germline ends. CDR1 is KGHSH and CDR2 is LQKENI in the germline V gene. This CDR3 is built from 14 residues.

The CDR3, as DNA: TGTGCCAGCAGCTTGGGGACAGTCCAAGAGACCCAGTACTTC. The encoded protein is CASSLGTVQETQYF. This chain uses TRBV5-8 with TRBJ2-5; a possible D gene is TRBD1 (6 bases). The V gene's germline CDR1 is SGHTS and CDR2 YDEGEE. The CDR3 sequence is 14 residues long. The V end was cut by 0 bases, the J end by 1 base, with 7 bases between.

This chain connects TRBV19 to TRBJ2-1, with D possibly TRBD2 on 6 matching bases. This CDR3 contains 14 residues. The germline CDR1 and CDR2 sequences are LNHDA and SQIVND (reference sequence). V lost 7 bases, J lost 8 bases, and 18 bases lay in between. The CDR3 coding sequence is TGTGCCAGTACCTCCGGGACTCTCGTCTATGAGCAGTTCTTC. Amino acid sequence: CASTSGTLVYEQFF.

The chain couples TRBV3-1 (or the pseudogene TRBV3-2) to TRBJ2-2; D call uncertain. V was clipped by 2 bases and J by 5 bases, with 3 bases between them. The CDR3 contains 12 residues. CDR1 is LGHDT, CDR2 YNNKEL, per germline (reference sequence). The CDR3 is CASSQTTGELFF. The CDR3 DNA sequence: TGTGCCAGCAGCCAAACTACCGGGGAGCTGTTTTTT.

This clone has just one count. The chain uses TRBV7-9 and TRBJ1-2, with D possibly TRBD1 on 5 matching bases. Per the germline V gene, CDR1 is SEHNR and CDR2 is FQNEAQ (reference sequence). This CDR3 contains 14 residues. Trimming stripped 3 bases from V and 7 bases from J, with 15 bases between. The CDR3 nucleotides read TGTGCCAGCAGCTTTGAGACAGCGCGATTTGGCTACACCTTC. Amino acid sequence: CASSFETARFGYTF.